The clone carrying this T cell receptor (beta chain) appeared a single time. Trimming stripped 5 bases from V and 6 bases from J, with 10 bases between. The CDR3 runs 12 residues. Germline V CDR1 and CDR2: SEHNR, FQNEAQ (reference sequence). These data come from a study of blood T cell repertoires in COVID-19. Sequencing was performed with immunoSEQ multiplex PCR; in TCRdb, only in-frame clones are kept and a portion is missing. The profile shows roughly 200,000 clones, about 87% of them singletons. The clonotype was recovered from a man aged 65-85 years with acute or convalescent COVID-19. This rearrangement joins TRBV7-9 to TRBJ1-1; D is unresolved. Sequencing was carried out using peripheral blood. CDR3 DNA sequence: TGTGCCAGCAGCAACGACATTTCTGAAGCTTTCTTT. This sequence encodes CASSNDISEAFF.